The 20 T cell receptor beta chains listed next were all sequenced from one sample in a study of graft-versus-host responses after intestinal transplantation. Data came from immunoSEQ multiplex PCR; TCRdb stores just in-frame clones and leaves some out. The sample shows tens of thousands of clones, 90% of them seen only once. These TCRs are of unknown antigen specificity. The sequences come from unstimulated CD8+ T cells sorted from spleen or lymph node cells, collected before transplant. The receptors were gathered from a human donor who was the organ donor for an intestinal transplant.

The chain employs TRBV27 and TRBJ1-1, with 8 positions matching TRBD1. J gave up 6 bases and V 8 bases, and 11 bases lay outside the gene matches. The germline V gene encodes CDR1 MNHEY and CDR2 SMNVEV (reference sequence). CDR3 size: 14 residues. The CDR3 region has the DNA TGTGCCAGCGGATCGACAGGGGTGAGCTCTGAAGCTTTCTTT. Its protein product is CASGSTGVSSEAFF.

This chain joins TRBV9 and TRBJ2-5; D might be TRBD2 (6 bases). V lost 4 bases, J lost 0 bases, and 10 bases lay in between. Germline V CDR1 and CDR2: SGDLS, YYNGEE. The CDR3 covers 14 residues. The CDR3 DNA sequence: TGTGCCAGCAGCCTACGGGACTACCAAGAGACCCAGTACTTC. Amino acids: CASSLRDYQETQYF.

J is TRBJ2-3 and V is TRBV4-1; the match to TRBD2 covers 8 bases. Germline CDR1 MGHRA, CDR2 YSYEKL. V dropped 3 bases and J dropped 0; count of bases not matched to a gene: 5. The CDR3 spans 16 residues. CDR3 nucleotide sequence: TGCGCCAGCAGCCACGTGGCGGGGGGTAGCACAGATACGCAGTATTTT. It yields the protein CASSHVAGGSTDTQYF.

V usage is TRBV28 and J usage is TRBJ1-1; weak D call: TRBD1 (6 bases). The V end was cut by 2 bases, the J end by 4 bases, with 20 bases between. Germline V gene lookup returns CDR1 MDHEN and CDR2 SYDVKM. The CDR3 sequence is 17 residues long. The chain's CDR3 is CASSLHRAHDGGTEAFF. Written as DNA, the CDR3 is TGTGCCAGCAGTTTACACAGGGCCCATGATGGGGGCACTGAAGCTTTCTTT.

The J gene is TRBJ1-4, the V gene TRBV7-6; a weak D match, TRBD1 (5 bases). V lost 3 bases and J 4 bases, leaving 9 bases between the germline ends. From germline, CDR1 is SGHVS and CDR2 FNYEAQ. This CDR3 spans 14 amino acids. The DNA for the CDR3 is TGTGCCAGCAGCTTGCCAGGGCTTAATGAAAAACTGTTTTTT. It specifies CASSLPGLNEKLFF.

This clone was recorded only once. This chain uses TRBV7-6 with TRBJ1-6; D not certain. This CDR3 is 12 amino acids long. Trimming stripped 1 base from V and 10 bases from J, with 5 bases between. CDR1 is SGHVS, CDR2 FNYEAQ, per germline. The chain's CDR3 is CASSLGESPLHF. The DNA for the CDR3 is TGTGCCAGCAGCTTAGGAGAATCACCCCTCCACTTT.

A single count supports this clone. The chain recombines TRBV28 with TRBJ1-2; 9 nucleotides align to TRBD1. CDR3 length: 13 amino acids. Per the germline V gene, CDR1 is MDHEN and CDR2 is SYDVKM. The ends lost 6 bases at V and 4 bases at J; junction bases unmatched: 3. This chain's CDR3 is CASSETGGYGYTF. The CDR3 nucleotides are TGTGCCAGCAGCGAGACAGGGGGCTATGGCTACACCTTC.

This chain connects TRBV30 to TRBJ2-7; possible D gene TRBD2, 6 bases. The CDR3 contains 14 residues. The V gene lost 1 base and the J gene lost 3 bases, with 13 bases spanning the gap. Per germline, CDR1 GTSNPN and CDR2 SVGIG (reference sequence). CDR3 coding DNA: TGTGCCTGGAGTGCGCCGGGGGTGGTCTACGAGCAGTACGTC. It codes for CAWSAPGVVYEQYV.

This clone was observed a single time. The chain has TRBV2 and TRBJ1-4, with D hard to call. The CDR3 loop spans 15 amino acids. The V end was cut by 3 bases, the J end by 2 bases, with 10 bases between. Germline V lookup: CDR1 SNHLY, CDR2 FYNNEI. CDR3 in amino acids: CASSDQTTTNEKLFF. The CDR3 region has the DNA TGTGCCAGCAGTGACCAGACTACTACTAATGAAAAACTGTTTTTT.

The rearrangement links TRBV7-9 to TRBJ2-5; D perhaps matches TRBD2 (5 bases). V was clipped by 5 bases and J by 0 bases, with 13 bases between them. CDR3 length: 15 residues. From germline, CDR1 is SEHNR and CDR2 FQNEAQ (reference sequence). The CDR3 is CASSVTEDHQETQYF. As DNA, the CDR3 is TGTGCCAGCAGCGTTACGGAGGACCACCAAGAGACCCAGTACTTC.

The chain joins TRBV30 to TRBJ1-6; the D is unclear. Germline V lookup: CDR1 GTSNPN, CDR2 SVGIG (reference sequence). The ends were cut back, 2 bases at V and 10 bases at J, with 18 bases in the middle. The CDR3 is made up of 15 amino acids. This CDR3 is CAWSILSQANSPLHF. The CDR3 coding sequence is TGTGCCTGGAGTATCCTTTCCCAGGCAAACTCACCCCTCCACTTT. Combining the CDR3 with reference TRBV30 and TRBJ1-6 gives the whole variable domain SQTIHQWPATLVQPVGSPLSLECTVEGTSNPNLYWYRQAAGRGLQLLFYSVGIGQISSEVPQNLSASRPQDRQFILSSKKLLLSDSGFYLCAWSILSQANSPLHFGNGTRLTVT.

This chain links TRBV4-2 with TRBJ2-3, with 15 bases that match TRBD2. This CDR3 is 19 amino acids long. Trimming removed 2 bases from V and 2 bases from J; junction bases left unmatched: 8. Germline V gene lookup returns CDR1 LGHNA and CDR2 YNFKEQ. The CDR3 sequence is CASSQRTSGGAVVTDTQYF. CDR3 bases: TGTGCCAGCAGCCAAAGGACTAGCGGGGGGGCCGTTGTCACAGATACGCAGTATTTT.

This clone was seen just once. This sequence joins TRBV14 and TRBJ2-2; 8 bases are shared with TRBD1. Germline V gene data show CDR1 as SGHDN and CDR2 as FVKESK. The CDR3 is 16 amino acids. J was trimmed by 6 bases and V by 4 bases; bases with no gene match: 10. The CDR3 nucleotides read TGTGCCAGCAGCCGTCGCTTTGGCAGGGGGCCCGGGGAGCTGTTTTTT. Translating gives CASSRRFGRGPGELFF.

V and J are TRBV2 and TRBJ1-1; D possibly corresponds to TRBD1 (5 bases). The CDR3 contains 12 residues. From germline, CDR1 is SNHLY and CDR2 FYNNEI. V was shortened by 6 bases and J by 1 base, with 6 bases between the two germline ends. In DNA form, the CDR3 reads TGTGCCAGCAGCACAGGGAACACTGAAGCTTTCTTT. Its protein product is CASSTGNTEAFF.

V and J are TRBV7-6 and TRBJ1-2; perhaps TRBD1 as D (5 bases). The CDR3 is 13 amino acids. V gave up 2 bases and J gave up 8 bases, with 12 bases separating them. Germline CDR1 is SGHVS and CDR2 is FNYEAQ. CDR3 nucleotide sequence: TGTGCCAGCAGCTTACGAGACAGAGAGGGCTACACCTTC. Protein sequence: CASSLRDREGYTF.

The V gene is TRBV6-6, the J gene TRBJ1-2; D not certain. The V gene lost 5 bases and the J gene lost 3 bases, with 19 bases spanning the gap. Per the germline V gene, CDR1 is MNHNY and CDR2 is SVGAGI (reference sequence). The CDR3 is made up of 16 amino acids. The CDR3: CASSPTGVIVDYGYTF. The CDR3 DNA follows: TGTGCCAGCAGTCCCACCGGGGTGATCGTGGACTATGGCTACACCTTC.

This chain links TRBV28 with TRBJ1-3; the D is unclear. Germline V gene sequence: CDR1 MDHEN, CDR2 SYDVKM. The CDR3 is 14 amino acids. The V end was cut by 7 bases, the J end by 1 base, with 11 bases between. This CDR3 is CASTSWESGNTIYF. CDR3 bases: TGTGCCAGCACCTCGTGGGAGTCTGGAAACACCATATATTTT.

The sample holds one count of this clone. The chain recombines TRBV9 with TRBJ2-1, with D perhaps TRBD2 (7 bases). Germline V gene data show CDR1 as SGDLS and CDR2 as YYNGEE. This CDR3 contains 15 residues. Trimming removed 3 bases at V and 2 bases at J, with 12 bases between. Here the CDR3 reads CASSEGGGAYNEQFF. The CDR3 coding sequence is TGTGCCAGCAGCGAGGGGGGGGGCGCCTACAATGAGCAGTTCTTC.

Written as DNA, the CDR3 is TGTGCCAGCAGCCAAGGCTGGGACAGGGAAGGATATGGCTACACCTTC. Amino acids: CASSQGWDREGYGYTF. The chain couples TRBV4-2 to TRBJ1-2; 9 positions agree with TRBD1. Germline CDR1 and CDR2: LGHNA and YNFKEQ. The CDR3 runs 16 residues. Germline trimming cut 1 base from V and 5 bases from J; bases unmatched to any gene: 8.

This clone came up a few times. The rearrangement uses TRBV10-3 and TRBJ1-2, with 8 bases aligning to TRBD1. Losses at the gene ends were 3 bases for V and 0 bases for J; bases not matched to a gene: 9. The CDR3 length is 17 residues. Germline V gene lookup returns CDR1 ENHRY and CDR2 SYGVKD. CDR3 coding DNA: TGTGCCATCAGTGATTGGCCGGGACAGGTAGCTAACTATGGCTACACCTTC. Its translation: CAISDWPGQVANYGYTF.